This T cell receptor beta chain was documented in a study of cytomegalovirus exposure and HLA in healthy donors. General study results and limits: Most TCR beta V segments were productive about 90% or about 30% of the time in an earlier analysis.

As regards this clone: The antigen is undetermined.

The CDR3 runs to 16 residues. The J segment lost 0 bases and the V segment lost 1 base, leaving 5 bases of the junction unmatched. CDR1 and CDR2 from the germline V gene are SGHVS and FQNEAQ. PCR amplification relied on 60 Vbeta primers (plus 13 Jbeta primers). Measured with immunoSEQ multiplex PCR; TCRdb has only the in-frame clones, and not every one. The table has around 150,000 clones, roughly 79% seen once. The clonotype originates from a woman aged 45-65 years in good health and CMV-seronegative. J is TRBJ2-7 and V is TRBV7-8, with 8 bases fitting TRBD1. The sample comprised PBMCs. The CDR3 region is CASSLVQGAISYEQYF. The CDR3 coding sequence is TGTGCCAGCAGCTTAGTTCAGGGGGCAATCTCCTACGAGCAGTACTTC.